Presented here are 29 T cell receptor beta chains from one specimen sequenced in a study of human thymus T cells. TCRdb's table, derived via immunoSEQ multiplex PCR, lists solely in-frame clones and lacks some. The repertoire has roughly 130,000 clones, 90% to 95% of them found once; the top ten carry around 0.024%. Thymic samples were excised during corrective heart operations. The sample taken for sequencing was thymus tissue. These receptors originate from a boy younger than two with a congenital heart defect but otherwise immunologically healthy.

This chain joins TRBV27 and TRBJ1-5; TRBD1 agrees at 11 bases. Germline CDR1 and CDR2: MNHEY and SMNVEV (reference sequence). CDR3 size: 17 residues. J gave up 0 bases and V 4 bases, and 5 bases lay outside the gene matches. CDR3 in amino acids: CASSSRTGGYSNQPQHF. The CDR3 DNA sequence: TGTGCCAGCAGTTCCCGGACAGGGGGCTATAGCAATCAGCCCCAGCATTTT.

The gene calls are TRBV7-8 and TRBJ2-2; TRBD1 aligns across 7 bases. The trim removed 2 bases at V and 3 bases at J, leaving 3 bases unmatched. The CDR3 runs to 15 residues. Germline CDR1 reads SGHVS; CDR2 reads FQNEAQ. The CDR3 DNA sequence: TGTGCCAGCAGCTTACGAGACAGGGACACCGGGGAGCTGTTTTTT. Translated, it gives CASSLRDRDTGELFF.

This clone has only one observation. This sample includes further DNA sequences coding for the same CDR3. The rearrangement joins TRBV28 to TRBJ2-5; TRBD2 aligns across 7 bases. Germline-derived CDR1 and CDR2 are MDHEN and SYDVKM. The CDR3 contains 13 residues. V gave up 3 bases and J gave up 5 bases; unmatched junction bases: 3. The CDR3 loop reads CASSFGGRETQYF. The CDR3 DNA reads TGTGCCAGCAGTTTCGGGGGGAGGGAGACCCAGTACTTC.

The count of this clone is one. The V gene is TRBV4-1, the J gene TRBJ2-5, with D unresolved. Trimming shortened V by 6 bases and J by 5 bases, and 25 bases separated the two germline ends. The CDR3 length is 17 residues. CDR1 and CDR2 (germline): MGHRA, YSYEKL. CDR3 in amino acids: CASRTRLSRRDSETQYF. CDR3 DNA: TGCGCCAGCAGAACAAGATTGTCTAGAAGGGATTCGGAGACCCAGTACTTC.

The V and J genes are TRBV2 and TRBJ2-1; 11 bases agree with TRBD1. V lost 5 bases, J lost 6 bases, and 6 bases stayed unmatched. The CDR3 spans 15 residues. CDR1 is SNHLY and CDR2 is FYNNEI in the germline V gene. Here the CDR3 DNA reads TGTGCCAGCAGTCAGTCCGGGACAGGGGGCAATGAGCAGTTCTTC. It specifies CASSQSGTGGNEQFF.

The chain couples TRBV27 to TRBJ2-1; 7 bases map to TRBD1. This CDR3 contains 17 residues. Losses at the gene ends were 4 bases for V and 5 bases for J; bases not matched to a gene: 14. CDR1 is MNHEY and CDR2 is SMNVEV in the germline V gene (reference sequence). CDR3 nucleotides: TGTGCCAGCAGTTCACTCCAGGGGGTCCCACCTGACAATGAGCAGTTCTTC. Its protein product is CASSSLQGVPPDNEQFF.

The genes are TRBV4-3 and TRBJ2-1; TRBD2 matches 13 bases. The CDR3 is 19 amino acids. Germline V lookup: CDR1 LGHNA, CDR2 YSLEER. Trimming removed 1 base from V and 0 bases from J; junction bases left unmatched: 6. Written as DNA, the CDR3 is TGCGCCAGCAGCCAAGCAGGACTAGCGGGGGAAAGCTCCTACAATGAGCAGTTCTTC. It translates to CASSQAGLAGESSYNEQFF.

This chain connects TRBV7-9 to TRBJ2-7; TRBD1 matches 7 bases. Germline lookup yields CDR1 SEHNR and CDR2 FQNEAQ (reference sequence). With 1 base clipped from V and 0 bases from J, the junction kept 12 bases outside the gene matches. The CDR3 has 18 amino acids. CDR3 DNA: TGTGCCAGCAGCTTAGGTTCGGCGACAGGGAGTCCCTCCTACGAGCAGTACTTC. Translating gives CASSLGSATGSPSYEQYF. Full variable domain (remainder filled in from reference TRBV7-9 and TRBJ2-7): DTGVSQNPRHKITKRGQNVTFRCDPISEHNRLYWYRQTLGQGPEFLTYFQNEAQLEKSRLLSDRFSAERPKGSFSTLEIQRTEQGDSAMYLCASSLGSATGSPSYEQYFGPGTRLTVT.

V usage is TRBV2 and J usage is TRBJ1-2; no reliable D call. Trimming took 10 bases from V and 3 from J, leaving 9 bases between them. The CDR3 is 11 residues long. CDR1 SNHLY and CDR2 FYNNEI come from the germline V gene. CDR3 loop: CATGRDYGYTF. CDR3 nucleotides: TGTGCCACTGGTCGGGACTATGGCTACACCTTC.

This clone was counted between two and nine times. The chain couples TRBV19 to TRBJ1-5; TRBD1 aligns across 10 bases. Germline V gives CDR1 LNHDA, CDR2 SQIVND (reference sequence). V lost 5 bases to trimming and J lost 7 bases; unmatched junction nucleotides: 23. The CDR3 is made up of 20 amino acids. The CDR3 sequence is CASSQEGGRQGAAPPQPQHF. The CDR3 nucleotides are TGTGCCAGTAGTCAAGAGGGGGGCAGACAGGGGGCAGCTCCCCCCCAGCCCCAGCATTTT. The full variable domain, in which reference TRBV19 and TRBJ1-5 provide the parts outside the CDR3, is DGGITQSPKYLFRKEGQNVTLSCEQNLNHDAMYWYRQDPGQGLRLIYYSQIVNDFQKGDIAEGYSVSREKKESFPLTVTSAQKNPTAFYLCASSQEGGRQGAAPPQPQHFGDGTRLSIL.

For the CDR3, the DNA is TGCGCCAGCAGCTGGGTATCGGGACAGTACACCGGGGAGCTGTTTTTT. Translation gives CASSWVSGQYTGELFF. V usage is TRBV5-1 and J usage is TRBJ2-2; 7 nucleotides line up with TRBD1. V was pared by 3 bases and J by 3 bases, with 8 bases of the junction left unmatched. In germline, CDR1 is SGHRS, CDR2 YFSETQ. The CDR3 covers 16 residues.

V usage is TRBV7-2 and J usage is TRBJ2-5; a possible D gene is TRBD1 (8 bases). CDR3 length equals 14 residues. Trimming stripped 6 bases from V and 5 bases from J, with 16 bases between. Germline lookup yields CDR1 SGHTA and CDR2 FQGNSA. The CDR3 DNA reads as TGTGCCAGCAGGGTAACAGGGGGAGGGGAGACCCAGTACTTC. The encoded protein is CASRVTGGGETQYF.

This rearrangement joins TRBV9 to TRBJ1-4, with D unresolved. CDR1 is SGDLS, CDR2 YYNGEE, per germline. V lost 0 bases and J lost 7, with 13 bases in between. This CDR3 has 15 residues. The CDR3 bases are TGTGCCAGCAGCGTAGGCCCCGGTATCGGTGAAAAACTGTTTTTT. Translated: CASSVGPGIGEKLFF.

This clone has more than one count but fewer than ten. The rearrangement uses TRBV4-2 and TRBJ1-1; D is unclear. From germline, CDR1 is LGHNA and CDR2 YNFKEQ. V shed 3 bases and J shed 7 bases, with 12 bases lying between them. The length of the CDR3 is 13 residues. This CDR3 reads CASSHYERLEAFF. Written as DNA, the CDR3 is TGTGCCAGCAGCCATTACGAGAGGCTTGAAGCTTTCTTT.

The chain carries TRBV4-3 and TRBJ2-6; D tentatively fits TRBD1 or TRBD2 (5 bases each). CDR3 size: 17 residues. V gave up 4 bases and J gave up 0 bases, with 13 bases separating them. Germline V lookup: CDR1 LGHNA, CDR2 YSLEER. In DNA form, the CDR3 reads TGCGCCAGCAGCCGGGACCCCGAAACCTCTGGGGCCAACGTCCTGACTTTC. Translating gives CASSRDPETSGANVLTF.

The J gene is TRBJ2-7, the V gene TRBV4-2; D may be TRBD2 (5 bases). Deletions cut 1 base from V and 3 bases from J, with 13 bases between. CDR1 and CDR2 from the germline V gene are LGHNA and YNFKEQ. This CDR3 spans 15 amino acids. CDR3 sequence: CASSQVASLFYEQYF. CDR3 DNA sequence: TGTGCCAGCAGCCAAGTCGCTAGCCTTTTCTACGAGCAGTACTTC.

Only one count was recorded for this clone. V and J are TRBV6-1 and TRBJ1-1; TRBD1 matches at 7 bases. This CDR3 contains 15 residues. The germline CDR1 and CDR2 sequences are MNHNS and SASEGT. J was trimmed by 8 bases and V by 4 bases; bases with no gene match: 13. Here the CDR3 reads CASSGQGTHRVEAFF. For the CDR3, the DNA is TGTGCCAGCAGTGGACAGGGCACCCATAGGGTAGAAGCTTTCTTT.

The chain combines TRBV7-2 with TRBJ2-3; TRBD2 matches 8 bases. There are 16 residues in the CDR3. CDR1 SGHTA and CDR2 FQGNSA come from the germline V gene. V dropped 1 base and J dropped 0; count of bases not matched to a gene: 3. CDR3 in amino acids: CASSLERGLSTDTQYF. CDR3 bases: TGTGCCAGCAGCTTAGAGCGGGGGCTAAGCACAGATACGCAGTATTTT.

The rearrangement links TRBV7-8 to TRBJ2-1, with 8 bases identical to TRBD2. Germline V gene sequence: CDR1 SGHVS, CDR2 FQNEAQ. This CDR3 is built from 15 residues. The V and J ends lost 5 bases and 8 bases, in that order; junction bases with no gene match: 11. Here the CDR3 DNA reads TGTGCCAGCAGCCCCCGGGAGGGAGGTATGCATGAGCAGTTCTTC. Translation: CASSPREGGMHEQFF.

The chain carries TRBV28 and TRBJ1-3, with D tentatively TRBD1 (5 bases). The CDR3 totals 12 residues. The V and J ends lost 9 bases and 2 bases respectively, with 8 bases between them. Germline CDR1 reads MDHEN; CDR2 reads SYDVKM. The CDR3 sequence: CASPGPGNTIYF. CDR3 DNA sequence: TGTGCCAGTCCAGGGCCTGGAAACACCATATATTTT. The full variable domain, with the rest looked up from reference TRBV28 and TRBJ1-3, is DVKVTQSSRYLVKRTGEKVFLECVQDMDHENMFWYRQDPGLGLRLIYFSYDVKMKEKGDIPEGYSVSREKKERFSLILESASTNQTSMYLCASPGPGNTIYFGEGSWLTVV.

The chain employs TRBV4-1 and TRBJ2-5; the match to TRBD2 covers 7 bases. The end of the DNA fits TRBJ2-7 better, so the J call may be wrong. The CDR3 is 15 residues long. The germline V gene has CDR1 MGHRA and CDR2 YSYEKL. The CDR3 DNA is TGCGCCAGCAGCCAAGTAGAGCGGGACTCCTACGAGCAGTACTTC. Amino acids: CASSQVERDSYEQYF.

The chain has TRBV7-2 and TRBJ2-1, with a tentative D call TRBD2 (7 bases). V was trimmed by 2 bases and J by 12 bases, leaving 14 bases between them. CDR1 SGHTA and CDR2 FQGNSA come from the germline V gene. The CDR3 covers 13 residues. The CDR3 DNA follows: TGTGCCAGCAGCTTAAGGATGGGGGGGCCGCAGTTCTTC. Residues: CASSLRMGGPQFF.

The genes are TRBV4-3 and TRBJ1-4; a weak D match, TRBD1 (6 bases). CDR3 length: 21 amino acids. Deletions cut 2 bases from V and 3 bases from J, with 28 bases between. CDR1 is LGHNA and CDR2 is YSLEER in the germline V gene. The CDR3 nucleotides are TGCGCCAGCAGCCAAAAATCAGTTAGCCCCCTCCTCAGGGGCTCTAATGAAAAACTGTTTTTT. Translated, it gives CASSQKSVSPLLRGSNEKLFF.

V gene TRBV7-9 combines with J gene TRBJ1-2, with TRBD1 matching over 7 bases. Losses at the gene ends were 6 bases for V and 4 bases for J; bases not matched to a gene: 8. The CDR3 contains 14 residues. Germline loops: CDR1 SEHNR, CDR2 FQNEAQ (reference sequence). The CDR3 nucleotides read TGTGCCAGCAGTGGGACAGTTCCCTCCTATGGCTACACCTTC. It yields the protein CASSGTVPSYGYTF. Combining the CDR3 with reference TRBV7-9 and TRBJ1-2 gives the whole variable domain DTGVSQNPRHKITKRGQNVTFRCDPISEHNRLYWYRQTLGQGPEFLTYFQNEAQLEKSRLLSDRFSAERPKGSFSTLEIQRTEQGDSAMYLCASSGTVPSYGYTFGSGTRLTVV.

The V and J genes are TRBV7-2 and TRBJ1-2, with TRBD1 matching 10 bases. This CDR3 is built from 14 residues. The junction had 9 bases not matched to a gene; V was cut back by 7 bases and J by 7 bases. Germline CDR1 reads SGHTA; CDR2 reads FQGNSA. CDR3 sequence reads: CASIPTGGVRGYTF. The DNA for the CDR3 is TGTGCCAGCATCCCGACAGGGGGCGTTCGTGGCTACACCTTC.

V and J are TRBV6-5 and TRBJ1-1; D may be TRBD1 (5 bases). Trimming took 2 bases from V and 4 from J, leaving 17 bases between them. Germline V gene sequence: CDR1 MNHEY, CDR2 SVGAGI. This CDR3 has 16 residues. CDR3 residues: CASSYGAEPRITEAFF. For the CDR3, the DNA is TGTGCCAGCAGTTACGGGGCAGAACCTAGAATCACTGAAGCTTTCTTT.

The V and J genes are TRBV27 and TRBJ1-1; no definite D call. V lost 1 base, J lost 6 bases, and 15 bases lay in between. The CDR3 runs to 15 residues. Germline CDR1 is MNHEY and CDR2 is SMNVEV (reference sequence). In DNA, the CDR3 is TGTGCCAGCAGTTTATGGTTCCCCGCTCGTTCTGAAGCTTTCTTT. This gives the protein CASSLWFPARSEAFF.

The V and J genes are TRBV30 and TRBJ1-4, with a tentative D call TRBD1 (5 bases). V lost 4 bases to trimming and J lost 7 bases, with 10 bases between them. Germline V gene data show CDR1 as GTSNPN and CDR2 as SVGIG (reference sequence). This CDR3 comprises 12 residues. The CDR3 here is CAWKAGPEKLFF. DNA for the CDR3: TGTGCCTGGAAGGCGGGGCCTGAAAAACTGTTTTTT.

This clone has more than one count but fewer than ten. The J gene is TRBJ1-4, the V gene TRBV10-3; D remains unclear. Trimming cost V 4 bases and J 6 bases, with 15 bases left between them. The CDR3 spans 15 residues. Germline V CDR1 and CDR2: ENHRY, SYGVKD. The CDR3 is CAISADSREDEKLFF. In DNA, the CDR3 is TGTGCCATCAGTGCGGATTCTAGGGAAGATGAAAAACTGTTTTTT.